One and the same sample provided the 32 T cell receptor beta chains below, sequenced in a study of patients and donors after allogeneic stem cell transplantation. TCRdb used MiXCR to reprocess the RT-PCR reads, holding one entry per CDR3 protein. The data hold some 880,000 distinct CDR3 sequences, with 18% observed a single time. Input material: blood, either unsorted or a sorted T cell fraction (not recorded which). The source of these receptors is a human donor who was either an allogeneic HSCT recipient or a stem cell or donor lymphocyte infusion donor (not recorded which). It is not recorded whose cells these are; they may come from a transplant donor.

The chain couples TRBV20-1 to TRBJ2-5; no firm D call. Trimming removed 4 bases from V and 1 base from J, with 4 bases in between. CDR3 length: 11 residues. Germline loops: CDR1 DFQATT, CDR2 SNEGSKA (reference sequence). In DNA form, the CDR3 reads TGCAGTGCTATTGGCCAAGAGACCCAGTACTTC. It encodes CSAIGQETQYF.

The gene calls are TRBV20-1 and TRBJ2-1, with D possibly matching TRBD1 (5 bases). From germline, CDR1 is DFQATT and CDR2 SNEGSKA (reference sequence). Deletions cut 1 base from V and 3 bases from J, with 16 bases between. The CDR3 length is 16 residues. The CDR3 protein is CSARGPQQVRYNEQFF. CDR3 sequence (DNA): TGCAGTGCTAGAGGCCCCCAACAGGTCCGCTACAATGAGCAGTTCTTC.

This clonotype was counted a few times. The CDR3 sequence is CASSRGPRAEAKNIQYF. The CDR3 bases are TGTGCCAGCAGCCGGGGACCTCGAGCAGAAGCCAAAAACATTCAGTACTTC. The chain carries TRBV7-2 and TRBJ2-4; the D gene could be TRBD1 or TRBD2 (5 bases each). The CDR3 length is 17 residues. Looked up from germline, CDR1 is SGHTA and CDR2 is FQGNSA. V lost 5 bases to trimming and J lost 0 bases, with 17 bases between them.

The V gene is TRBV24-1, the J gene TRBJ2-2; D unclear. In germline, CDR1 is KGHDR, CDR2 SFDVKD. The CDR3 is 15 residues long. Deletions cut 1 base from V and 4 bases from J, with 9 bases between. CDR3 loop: CATSDFRRSTGELFF. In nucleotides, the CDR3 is TGTGCCACCAGTGATTTCAGGAGATCCACCGGGGAGCTGTTTTTT.

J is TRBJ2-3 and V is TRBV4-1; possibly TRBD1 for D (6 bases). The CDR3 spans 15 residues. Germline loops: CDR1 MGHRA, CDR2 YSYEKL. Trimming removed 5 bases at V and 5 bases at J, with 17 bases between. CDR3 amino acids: CASSEVQGLQDTQYF. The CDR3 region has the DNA TGCGCCAGCAGCGAAGTCCAGGGGCTCCAAGATACGCAGTATTTT.

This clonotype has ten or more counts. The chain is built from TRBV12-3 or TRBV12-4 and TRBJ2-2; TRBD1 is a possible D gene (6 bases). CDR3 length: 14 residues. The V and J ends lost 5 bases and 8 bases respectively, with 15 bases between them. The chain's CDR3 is CASSRSTGTGELFF. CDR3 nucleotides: TGTGCCAGCAGTCGATCAACAGGGACGGGGGAGCTGTTTTTT.

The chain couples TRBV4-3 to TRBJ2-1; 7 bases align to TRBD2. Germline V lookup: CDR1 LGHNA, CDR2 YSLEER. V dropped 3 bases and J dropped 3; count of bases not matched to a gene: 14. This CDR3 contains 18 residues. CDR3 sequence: CASSHSSTGGMLYNEQFF. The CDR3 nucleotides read TGCGCCAGCAGCCACTCCTCCACCGGGGGGATGCTCTACAATGAGCAGTTCTTC.

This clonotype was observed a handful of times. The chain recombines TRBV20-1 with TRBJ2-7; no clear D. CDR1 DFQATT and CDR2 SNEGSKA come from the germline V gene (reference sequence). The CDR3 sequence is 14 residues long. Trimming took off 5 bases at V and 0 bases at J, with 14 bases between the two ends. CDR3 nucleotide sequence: TGCAGTGCTCGAACCCCTAGGGACTCCTACGAGCAGTACTTC. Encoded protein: CSARTPRDSYEQYF.

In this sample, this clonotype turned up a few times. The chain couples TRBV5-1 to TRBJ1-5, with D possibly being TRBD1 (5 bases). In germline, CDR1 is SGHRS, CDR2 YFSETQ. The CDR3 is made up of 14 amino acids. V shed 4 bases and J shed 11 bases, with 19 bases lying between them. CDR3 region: CASSKAGWEGTQHF. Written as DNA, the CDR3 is TGCGCCAGCAGCAAGGCAGGGTGGGAAGGAACCCAGCATTTT.

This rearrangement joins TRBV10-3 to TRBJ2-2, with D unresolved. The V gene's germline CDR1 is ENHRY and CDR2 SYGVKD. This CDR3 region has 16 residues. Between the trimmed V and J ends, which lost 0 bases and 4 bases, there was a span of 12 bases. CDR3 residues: CAISESPLTRTGELFF. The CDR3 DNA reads TGTGCCATCAGTGAGTCACCCCTAACCCGCACCGGGGAGCTGTTTTTT.

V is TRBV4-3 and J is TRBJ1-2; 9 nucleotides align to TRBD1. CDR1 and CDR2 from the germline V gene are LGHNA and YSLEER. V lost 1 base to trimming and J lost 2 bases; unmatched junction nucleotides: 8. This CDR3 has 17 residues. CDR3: CASSQAAPGTGNYGYTF. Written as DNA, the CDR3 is TGCGCCAGCAGCCAAGCGGCCCCTGGGACAGGGAACTATGGCTACACCTTC.

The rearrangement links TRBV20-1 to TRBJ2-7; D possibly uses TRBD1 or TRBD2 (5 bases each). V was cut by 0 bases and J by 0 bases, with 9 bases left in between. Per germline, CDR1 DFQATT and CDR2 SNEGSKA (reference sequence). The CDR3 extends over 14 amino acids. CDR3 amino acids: CSARDPGSSYEQYF. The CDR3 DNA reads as TGCAGTGCTAGAGATCCAGGGAGCTCCTACGAGCAGTACTTC.

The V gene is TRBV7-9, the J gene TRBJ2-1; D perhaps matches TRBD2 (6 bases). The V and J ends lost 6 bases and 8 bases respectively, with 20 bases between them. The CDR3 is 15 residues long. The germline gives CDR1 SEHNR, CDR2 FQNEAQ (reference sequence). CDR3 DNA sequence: TGTGCCAGCAGGCCCTGGAGGGGTGGATTCGATGAGCAGTTCTTC. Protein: CASRPWRGGFDEQFF.

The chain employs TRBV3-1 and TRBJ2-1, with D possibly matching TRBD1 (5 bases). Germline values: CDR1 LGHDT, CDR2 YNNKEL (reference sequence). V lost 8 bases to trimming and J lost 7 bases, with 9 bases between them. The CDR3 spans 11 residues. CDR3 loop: CASGARNEQFF. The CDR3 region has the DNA TGTGCCAGCGGGGCGAGGAATGAGCAGTTCTTC.

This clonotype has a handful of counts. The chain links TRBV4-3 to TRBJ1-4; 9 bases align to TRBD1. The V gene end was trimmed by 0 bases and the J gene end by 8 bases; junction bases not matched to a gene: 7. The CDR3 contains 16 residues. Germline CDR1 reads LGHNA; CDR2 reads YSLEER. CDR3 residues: CASSQDYRTGDEKLFF. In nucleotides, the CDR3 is TGCGCCAGCAGCCAAGACTATAGGACAGGGGACGAAAAACTGTTTTTT.

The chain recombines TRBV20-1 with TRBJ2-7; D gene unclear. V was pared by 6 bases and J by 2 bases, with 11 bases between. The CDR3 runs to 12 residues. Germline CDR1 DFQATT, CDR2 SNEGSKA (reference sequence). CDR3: CSALTTPYEQYF. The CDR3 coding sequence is TGCAGTGCCCTCACAACCCCCTACGAGCAGTACTTC.

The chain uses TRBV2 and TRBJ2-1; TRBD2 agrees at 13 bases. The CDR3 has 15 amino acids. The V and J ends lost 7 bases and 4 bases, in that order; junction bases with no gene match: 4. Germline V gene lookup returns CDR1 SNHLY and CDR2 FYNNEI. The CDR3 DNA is TGTGCCAGCATGGCACTAGCGGGGGGGTACAATGAGCAGTTCTTC. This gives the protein CASMALAGGYNEQFF.

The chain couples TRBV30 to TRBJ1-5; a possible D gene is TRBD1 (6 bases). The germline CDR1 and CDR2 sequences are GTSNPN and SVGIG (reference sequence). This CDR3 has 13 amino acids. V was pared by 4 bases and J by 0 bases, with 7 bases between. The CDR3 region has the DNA TGTGCCTGGAACAGGGATAGCAATCAGCCCCAGCATTTT. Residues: CAWNRDSNQPQHF.

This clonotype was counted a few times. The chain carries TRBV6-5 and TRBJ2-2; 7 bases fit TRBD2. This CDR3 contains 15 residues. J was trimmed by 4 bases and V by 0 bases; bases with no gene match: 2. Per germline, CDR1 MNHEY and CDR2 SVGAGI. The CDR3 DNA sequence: TGTGCCAGCAGTTACTCCCTAGCGGTCACCGGGGAGCTGTTTTTT. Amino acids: CASSYSLAVTGELFF.

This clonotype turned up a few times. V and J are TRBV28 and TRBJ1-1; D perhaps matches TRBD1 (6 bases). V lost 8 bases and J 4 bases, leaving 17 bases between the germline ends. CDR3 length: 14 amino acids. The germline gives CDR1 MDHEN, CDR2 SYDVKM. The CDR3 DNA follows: TGTGCCAGCGATACAGGGAAGGGGAGCACTGAAGCTTTCTTT. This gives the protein CASDTGKGSTEAFF.

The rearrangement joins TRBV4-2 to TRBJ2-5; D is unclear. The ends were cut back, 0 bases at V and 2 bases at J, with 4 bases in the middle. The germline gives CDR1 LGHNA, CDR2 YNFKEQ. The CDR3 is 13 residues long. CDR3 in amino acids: CASSQDGQETQYF. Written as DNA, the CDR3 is TGTGCCAGCAGCCAAGATGGGCAAGAGACCCAGTACTTC.

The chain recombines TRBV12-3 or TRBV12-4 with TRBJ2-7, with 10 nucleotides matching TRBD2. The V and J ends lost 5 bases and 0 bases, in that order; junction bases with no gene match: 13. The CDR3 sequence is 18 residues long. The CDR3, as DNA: TGTGCCAGCAGTCCACCTCGGACTAGCGGACAACACTCCTACGAGCAGTACTTC. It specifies CASSPPRTSGQHSYEQYF.

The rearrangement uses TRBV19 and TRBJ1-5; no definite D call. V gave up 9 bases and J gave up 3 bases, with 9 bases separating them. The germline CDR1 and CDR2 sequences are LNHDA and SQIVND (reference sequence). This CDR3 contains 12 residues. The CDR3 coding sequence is TGTGCCAGCCAAGGTTCCAATCAGCCCCAGCATTTT. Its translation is CASQGSNQPQHF.

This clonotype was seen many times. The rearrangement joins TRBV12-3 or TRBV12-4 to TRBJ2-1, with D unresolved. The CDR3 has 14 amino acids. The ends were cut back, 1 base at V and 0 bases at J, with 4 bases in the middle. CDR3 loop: CASSLDSSYNEQFF. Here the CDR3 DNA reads TGTGCCAGCAGTTTAGATAGCTCCTACAATGAGCAGTTCTTC.

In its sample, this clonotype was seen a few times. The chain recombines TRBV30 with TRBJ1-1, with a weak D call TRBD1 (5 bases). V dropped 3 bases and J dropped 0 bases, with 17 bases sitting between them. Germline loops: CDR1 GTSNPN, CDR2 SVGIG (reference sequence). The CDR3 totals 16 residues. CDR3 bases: TGTGCCTGGAGCGGGGGGGACGGAAGGGTGAACACTGAAGCTTTCTTT. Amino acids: CAWSGGDGRVNTEAFF.

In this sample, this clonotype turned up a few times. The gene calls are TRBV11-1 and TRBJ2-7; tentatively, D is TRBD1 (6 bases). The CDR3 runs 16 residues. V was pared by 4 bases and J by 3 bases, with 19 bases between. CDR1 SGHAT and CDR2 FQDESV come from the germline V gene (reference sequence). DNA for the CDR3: TGTGCCAGCAGCTCGGTCGGGACACTGAGAATCTACGAGCAGTACTTC. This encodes CASSSVGTLRIYEQYF. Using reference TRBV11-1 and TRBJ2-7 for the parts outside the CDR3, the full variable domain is EAEVAQSPRYKITEKSQAVAFWCDPISGHATLYWYRQILGQGPELLVQFQDESVVDDSQLPKDRFSAERLKGVDSTLKIQPAELGDSAMYLCASSSVGTLRIYEQYFGPGTRLTVT.

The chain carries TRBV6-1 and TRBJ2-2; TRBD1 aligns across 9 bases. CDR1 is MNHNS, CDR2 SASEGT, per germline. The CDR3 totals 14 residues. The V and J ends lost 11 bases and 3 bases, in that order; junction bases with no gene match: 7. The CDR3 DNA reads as TGTGCCGGCTCCGGGACAGGGTACACCGGGGAGCTGTTTTTT. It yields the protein CAGSGTGYTGELFF.

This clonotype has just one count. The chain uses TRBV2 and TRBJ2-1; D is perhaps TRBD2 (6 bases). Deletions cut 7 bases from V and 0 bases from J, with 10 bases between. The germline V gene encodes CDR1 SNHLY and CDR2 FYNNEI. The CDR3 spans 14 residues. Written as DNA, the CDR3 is TGTGCCAGCATGGTGCGGGACTCCTACAATGAGCAGTTCTTC. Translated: CASMVRDSYNEQFF.

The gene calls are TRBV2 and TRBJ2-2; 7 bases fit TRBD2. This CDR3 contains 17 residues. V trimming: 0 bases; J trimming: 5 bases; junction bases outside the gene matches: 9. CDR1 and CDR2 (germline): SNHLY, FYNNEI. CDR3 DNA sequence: TGTGCCAGCAGTGAAGCGCTTGGCGGGAGCGGGACCGGGGAGCTGTTTTTT. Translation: CASSEALGGSGTGELFF.

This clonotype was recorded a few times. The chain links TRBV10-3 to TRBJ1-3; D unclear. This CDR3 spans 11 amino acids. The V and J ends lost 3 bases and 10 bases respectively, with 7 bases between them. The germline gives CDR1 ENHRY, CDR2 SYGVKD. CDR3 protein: CAISEGSTIYF. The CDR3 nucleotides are TGTGCCATCAGTGAAGGGTCGACCATATATTTT.

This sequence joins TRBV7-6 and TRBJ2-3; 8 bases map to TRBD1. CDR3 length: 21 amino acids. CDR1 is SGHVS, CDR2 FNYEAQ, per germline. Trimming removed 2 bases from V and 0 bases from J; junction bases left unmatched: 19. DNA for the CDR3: TGTGCCAGCAGCTTATTTCCGGGTGGCAGGGGGCTTTCAGGGAGCACAGATACGCAGTATTTT. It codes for CASSLFPGGRGLSGSTDTQYF.

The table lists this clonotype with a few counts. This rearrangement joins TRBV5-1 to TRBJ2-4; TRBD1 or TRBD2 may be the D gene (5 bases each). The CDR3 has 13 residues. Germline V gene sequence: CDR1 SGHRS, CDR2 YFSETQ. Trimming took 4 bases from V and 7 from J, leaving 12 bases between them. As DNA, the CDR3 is TGCGCCAGCAGCCGGGACCCTGGGAACATTCAGTACTTC. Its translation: CASSRDPGNIQYF.